A single sample gave rise to the 14 T cell receptor beta chains below, sequenced in a study of persistence of HIV-infected CD4 T cells. Lysates of CMV-infected fibroblasts at 10 ug/mL stimulated these cells. CD40L-negative CD69-negative CD45RO-high memory CD4+ T cells were sorted as populations depleted of antigen-responding cells. Which antigens these TCRs recognize remains unknown. Sequencing used immunoSEQ version 4 in survey mode. Produced via immunoSEQ multiplex PCR; TCRdb's table is partial and in-frame only. The sample yields 30,000 or so clones, roughly 82% seen once. The sample was CD4+ T cells sorted from PBMCs after approximately 19-hour stimulation, taken from a patient who received antiretroviral therapy. All receptors come from an adult man with HIV who was CMV-seropositive.

The genes are TRBV19 and TRBJ2-3; the D gene is possibly TRBD2 (5 bases). Germline V gene lookup returns CDR1 LNHDA and CDR2 SQIVND (reference sequence). The CDR3 loop spans 16 amino acids. Trimming stripped 3 bases from V and 5 bases from J, with 18 bases between. The CDR3 reads CASSITGRGLGDTQYF. The CDR3 DNA is TGTGCCAGTAGTATTACGGGAAGAGGGTTAGGAGATACGCAGTATTTT.

This chain uses TRBV9 with TRBJ2-3; 7 bases line up with TRBD2. The CDR3 consists of 16 residues. V lost 1 base and J lost 0; bases outside the gene matches: 5. Germline CDR1 reads SGDLS; CDR2 reads YYNGEE. As DNA, the CDR3 is TGTGCCAGCAGCGTACGGGAGGCCGGCAGCACAGATACGCAGTATTTT. Translating it yields CASSVREAGSTDTQYF.

This chain links TRBV27 with TRBJ1-2, with D possibly TRBD1 on 6 matching bases. From germline, CDR1 is MNHEY and CDR2 SMNVEV (reference sequence). The CDR3 spans 13 residues. V was clipped by 3 bases and J by 11 bases, with 16 bases between them. CDR3 loop: CASSFEQGIAYTF. The CDR3 DNA sequence: TGTGCCAGCAGTTTTGAGCAGGGGATCGCATACACCTTC.

V usage is TRBV28 and J usage is TRBJ1-3, with 8 bases lining up with TRBD1. The CDR3 spans 14 residues. Germline CDR1 reads MDHEN; CDR2 reads SYDVKM. V shed 3 bases and J 3 bases; nucleotides not matched to a gene: 1. The DNA of the CDR3 is TGTGCCAGCAGTTTGGACAGGGATGGAAACACCATATATTTT. Translated: CASSLDRDGNTIYF.

The chain combines TRBV5-1 with TRBJ1-2; 12 bases line up with TRBD1. The CDR3 has 14 residues. Germline CDR1 SGHRS, CDR2 YFSETQ. After removal of 4 bases from V and 8 bases from J, the junction contained 6 bases not matched to a gene. CDR3 amino acids: CASSTSGTGGGYTF. CDR3 sequence (DNA): TGCGCCAGCAGCACCTCCGGGACAGGGGGCGGCTACACCTTC.

The gene calls are TRBV28 and TRBJ2-1; a possible D gene is TRBD2 (6 bases). The V gene lost 6 bases and the J gene lost 9 bases, with 21 bases spanning the gap. Looked up from germline, CDR1 is MDHEN and CDR2 is SYDVKM. The CDR3 loop spans 15 amino acids. CDR3 residues: CASRPRDFPGIEQFF. As DNA, the CDR3 is TGTGCCAGCAGGCCCCGGGACTTCCCAGGTATTGAGCAGTTCTTC.

J is TRBJ2-7 and V is TRBV4-3; D is undetermined. CDR3 length equals 15 residues. Germline V gene sequence: CDR1 LGHNA, CDR2 YSLEER. The germline V and J ends were trimmed by 0 bases and 3 bases, with 12 bases remaining between them. The CDR3 nucleotides read TGCGCCAGCAGCCAAGATGACACTGATGTCTACGAGCAGTACTTC. Protein sequence: CASSQDDTDVYEQYF.

The gene calls are TRBV4-1 and TRBJ2-1, with 8 bases aligning to TRBD2. The V and J ends lost 3 bases and 5 bases, in that order; junction bases with no gene match: 9. Germline V gene lookup returns CDR1 MGHRA and CDR2 YSYEKL. The length of the CDR3 is 16 residues. The CDR3 sequence is CASSQAGGAFHNEQFF. Written as DNA, the CDR3 is TGCGCCAGCAGCCAGGCCGGGGGGGCCTTCCACAATGAGCAGTTCTTC.

The chain uses TRBV30 and TRBJ1-1, with D unclear. The CDR3 has 13 residues. Germline lookup yields CDR1 GTSNPN and CDR2 SVGIG (reference sequence). V dropped 2 bases and J dropped 0 bases, with 7 bases sitting between them. As DNA, the CDR3 is TGTGCCTGGAGTTCCAGGATGAACACTGAAGCTTTCTTT. Protein: CAWSSRMNTEAFF.

The rearrangement joins TRBV28 to TRBJ1-6; 7 nucleotides match TRBD1. J was trimmed by 6 bases and V by 2 bases; bases with no gene match: 4. CDR1 is MDHEN and CDR2 is SYDVKM in the germline V gene. This CDR3 has 15 amino acids. CDR3 loop: CASSLRGTANSPLHF. Written as DNA, the CDR3 is TGTGCCAGCAGTTTAAGGGGGACAGCTAATTCACCCCTCCACTTT.

The chain couples TRBV28 to TRBJ1-1; D is unclear. Trimming removed 5 bases at V and 7 bases at J, with 14 bases between. The CDR3 has 13 residues. Germline V gene sequence: CDR1 MDHEN, CDR2 SYDVKM. The CDR3 reads CASSNLGWGEAFF. The CDR3 nucleotides read TGTGCCAGCAGTAACCTTGGATGGGGTGAAGCTTTCTTT.

The rearrangement joins TRBV7-9 to TRBJ2-3, with D tentatively TRBD2 (5 bases). Germline-derived CDR1 and CDR2 are SEHNR and FQNEAQ (reference sequence). This CDR3 has 15 amino acids. The ends were cut back, 6 bases at V and 1 base at J, with 14 bases in the middle. Here the CDR3 DNA reads TGTGCCAGCAGGTTTAGGTCCGGGGGCACAGATACGCAGTATTTT. Its protein product is CASRFRSGGTDTQYF.

The CDR3 DNA is TGCAGCGTTTTCGCAGGGGCGGGAGAAGCTTTCTTT. Its translation: CSVFAGAGEAFF. This sequence joins TRBV29-1 and TRBJ1-1; D is perhaps TRBD1 (6 bases). The CDR3 has 12 residues. The germline V and J ends were trimmed by 5 bases and 8 bases, with 15 bases remaining between them. From germline, CDR1 is SQVTM and CDR2 ANQGSEA. The full variable domain, in which reference TRBV29-1 and TRBJ1-1 provide the parts outside the CDR3, is SAVISQKPSRDICQRGTSLTIQCQVDSQVTMMFWYRQQPGQSLTLIATANQGSEATYESGFVIDKFPISRPNLTFSTLTVSNMSPEDSSIYLCSVFAGAGEAFFGQGTRLTVV.

This chain links TRBV18 with TRBJ2-1, with D possibly being TRBD1 (5 bases). V lost 2 bases to trimming and J lost 3 bases, with 11 bases between them. The V gene's germline CDR1 is KGHSH and CDR2 LQKENI. CDR3 length: 15 amino acids. The DNA for the CDR3 is TGTGCCAGCTCACCATCTCAGGGCTACTACAATGAGCAGTTCTTC. Its protein product is CASSPSQGYYNEQFF.